The 14 T cell receptor beta chains below all came from one sample that was sequenced in a study of T cell repertoires in cytomegalovirus infection. Using its own MiXCR run on the reads, TCRdb lists one record per CDR3 protein. Of 900,000 to 950,000 distinct CDR3 sequences listed, under 40% are singletons. No antigen has been identified for these receptors. The material was cultured CD8+ T cells from PBMCs, obtained from culture after CMV antigen stimulation. The origin of the receptors is a human donor in good health (CMV status not recorded). Some clones in this sample may be carry-over from other donors' samples.

The J gene is TRBJ1-3, the V gene TRBV6-5, with TRBD1 identical over 9 bases. CDR3 length: 16 residues. J lost 0 bases, V lost 6 bases, and 6 bases had no gene match. In germline, CDR1 is MNHEY, CDR2 SVGAGI. The CDR3 protein is CASRSGTGTSGNTIYF. In DNA form, the CDR3 reads TGTGCCAGCAGGTCCGGGACAGGGACCTCTGGAAACACCATATATTTT.

This clonotype was counted a few times. The gene calls are TRBV29-1 and TRBJ2-3; the D gene is possibly TRBD1 (5 bases). The CDR3 spans 15 residues. Per germline, CDR1 SQVTM and CDR2 ANQGSEA. V was trimmed by 1 base and J by 4 bases, leaving 15 bases between them. The DNA of the CDR3 is TGCAGCGTTGAAGGAACCAGGGTGGGTCCAGATACGCAGTATTTT. Its translation: CSVEGTRVGPDTQYF.

The rearrangement joins TRBV6-6 to TRBJ2-7, with D possibly matching TRBD1 (5 bases). The germline V gene encodes CDR1 MNHNY and CDR2 SVGAGI (reference sequence). The CDR3 is made up of 13 amino acids. CDR3 sequence reads: CASSYSSGYEQHV. DNA for the CDR3: TGTGCCAGCAGTTACTCGTCAGGGTACGAGCAGCACGTC.

This clonotype was seen at least ten times. This chain uses TRBV12-5 with TRBJ1-5; 8 bases map to TRBD1. Germline-derived CDR1 and CDR2 are LGHNT and FRNRAP. This CDR3 spans 15 amino acids. The ends lost 5 bases at V and 4 bases at J; junction bases unmatched: 7. In DNA, the CDR3 is TGTGCTAGTGGTCTCGGACAGGGAGGGAATCAGCCCCAGCATTTT. It translates to CASGLGQGGNQPQHF. The complete variable domain, with remaining parts taken from reference TRBV12-5 and TRBJ1-5, reads DARVTQTPRHKVTEMGQEVTMRCQPILGHNTVFWYRQTMMQGLELLAYFRNRAPLDDSGMPKDRFSAEMPDATLATLKIQPSEPRDSAVYFCASGLGQGGNQPQHFGDGTRLSIL.

This clonotype was seen repeatedly, ten times or more. V gene TRBV7-9 combines with J gene TRBJ2-3; the D is unclear. V gave up 6 bases and J gave up 3 bases, with 10 bases separating them. CDR3 length: 13 amino acids. Germline V gene data show CDR1 as SEHNR and CDR2 as FQNEAQ (reference sequence). The CDR3 region is CASRSLGTDTQYF. CDR3 nucleotides: TGTGCCAGCAGATCTTTGGGAACAGATACGCAGTATTTT.

This chain joins TRBV4-1 and TRBJ1-2; D may be TRBD1 (6 bases). V lost 3 bases and J 7 bases, leaving 15 bases between the germline ends. From germline, CDR1 is MGHRA and CDR2 YSYEKL. The CDR3 sequence is 14 residues long. CDR3 loop: CASSQLTGFSGYTF. CDR3 nucleotide sequence: TGCGCCAGCAGCCAGTTGACAGGTTTCTCTGGCTACACCTTC.

This clonotype was picked up one time. J is TRBJ1-1 and V is TRBV27, with D uncertain. Germline V gene lookup returns CDR1 MNHEY and CDR2 SMNVEV (reference sequence). This CDR3 is 12 amino acids long. V lost 11 bases, J lost 0 bases, and 10 bases lay in between. CDR3 amino acids: CASGVMNTEAFF. CDR3 sequence (DNA): TGTGCCTCCGGAGTCATGAACACTGAAGCTTTCTTT.

This clonotype was observed many times. The chain recombines TRBV7-2 with TRBJ2-7; no clear D. This CDR3 region has 13 residues. Germline values: CDR1 SGHTA, CDR2 FQGNSA. Trimming shortened V by 1 base and J by 4 bases, and 8 bases separated the two germline ends. CDR3: CASSLGTNYEQYV. As DNA, the CDR3 is TGTGCCAGCAGCTTAGGTACGAATTACGAGCAGTACGTC.

The chain joins TRBV4-2 to TRBJ1-4; D call uncertain. The CDR3 contains 15 residues. Trimming removed 0 bases at V and 8 bases at J, with 13 bases between. CDR1 and CDR2 (germline): LGHNA, YNFKEQ. The CDR3: CASSQDSNGFEKLFF. The CDR3 DNA follows: TGTGCCAGCAGCCAAGATTCAAACGGTTTCGAAAAACTGTTTTTT.

This clonotype was picked up a small number of times. The genes are TRBV5-6 and TRBJ2-3; 12 nucleotides align to TRBD1. Germline V gene data show CDR1 as SGHDT and CDR2 as YYEEEE. Unmatched junction bases numbered 7, after V lost 1 base and J lost 1 base. This CDR3 is 18 amino acids long. The CDR3 nucleotides are TGTGCCAGCAGCTTGCCCCGGGACAGGGGGCAAGGCACAGATACGCAGTATTTT. It specifies CASSLPRDRGQGTDTQYF.

This clonotype has more than one count but fewer than ten. The V call is TRBV27, the J call TRBJ2-2; weak D call: TRBD2 (5 bases). Germline V CDR1 and CDR2: MNHEY, SMNVEV (reference sequence). The V gene lost 6 bases and the J gene lost 7 bases, with 12 bases spanning the gap. This CDR3 has 13 residues. Here the CDR3 DNA reads TGTGCCAGCAGCCCCCTTGGGAGCGGGGAGCTGTTTTTT. This gives the protein CASSPLGSGELFF.

This clonotype came up many times. The V and J genes are TRBV6-1 and TRBJ1-1; tentative D call: TRBD1 (6 bases). The germline V gene encodes CDR1 MNHNS and CDR2 SASEGT. The CDR3 contains 17 residues. The V and J ends lost 6 bases and 4 bases respectively, with 24 bases between them. The CDR3 DNA sequence: TGTGCCAGCAGGCCGGGGGGGGGCTCATTGGGGAGCACTGAAGCTTTCTTT. Encoded protein: CASRPGGGSLGSTEAFF.

For this clonotype: A read error may explain this, as a much larger clone is one base away. This is likely a read error, given that the CDR3 carries no conserved phenylalanine or tryptophan at its end. The chain joins TRBV7-3 to TRBJ2-5; D is perhaps TRBD2 (5 bases). CDR3 length: 15 residues. V was trimmed by 4 bases and J by 3 bases, leaving 15 bases between them. Germline lookup yields CDR1 SGHTA and CDR2 FQGTGA. CDR3 residues: CASSSPGRPKETQYY. The CDR3 coding sequence is TGTGCCAGCAGCTCTCCGGGAAGGCCAAAAGAGACCCAGTACTAC.

This clonotype was counted a few times. V gene TRBV19 combines with J gene TRBJ1-1; D remains unclear. The germline V and J ends were trimmed by 5 bases and 2 bases, with 9 bases remaining between them. The V gene's germline CDR1 is LNHDA and CDR2 SQIVND (reference sequence). There are 13 residues in the CDR3. The CDR3 DNA is TGTGCCAGTAGTGTTACAAGTAACACTGAAGCTTTCTTT. This sequence encodes CASSVTSNTEAFF.